This TCR beta chain was identified in a study of OX40 agonist ivuxolimab in advanced cancers. Study-level information: With ivuxolimab, an agonistic anti-OX40 (CD134) antibody, patients were treated.

The CDR3 extends over 14 amino acids. J was trimmed by 0 bases and V by 2 bases; bases with no gene match: 2. CDR1 is SGHKS, CDR2 YYEKEE, per germline (reference sequence). Method: immunoSEQ multiplex PCR; TCRdb's copy keeps in-frame clones and lacks some. This table has about 71,000 clones, around 80% appearing once. J is TRBJ2-7 and V is TRBV5-5, with 7 bases fitting TRBD1. The source was CD4+ or CD8+ T cells sorted from blood, collected in a trial of the OX40 agonist ivuxolimab. The TCR comes from an adult with an advanced solid tumor such as melanoma, head and neck, liver or kidney cancer. DNA of the CDR3: TGTGCCAGCAGCTTACGGGACAGCTCCTACGAGCAGTACTTC. Encoded protein: CASSLRDSSYEQYF.